The rows below give T cell receptor beta chains drawn from one sample of a study of identical twins. TCRdb reprocessed the 5' RACE reads via MiXCR and lists one record per CDR3 protein. In the table there are about 240,000 distinct CDR3 sequences, roughly a tenth of which are singletons. Sequencing was carried out using memory T cells sorted from blood. These TCRs come from a man aged 50-60 years in good health. Both conserved end residues are part of each CDR3. D genes are given only for firm matches. Rows give clone size only sometimes, using once, few, many, or a class for an expanded clone.

V	D	J	size	CDR3	DNA
TRBV4-1	.	TRBJ2-5	few	CASSPYRLQETQYF	TGCGCCAGCAGCCCATACCGACTGCAAGAGACCCAGTACTTC
TRBV20-1	TRBD2	TRBJ2-5	.	CSAGWGGETQYF	TGCAGTGCTGGGTGGGGGGGAGAGACCCAGTACTTC
TRBV10-3	.	TRBJ2-7	many	CAIARGGVNTYEQYF	TGTGCCATCGCCAGGGGGGGAGTCAACACTTACGAGCAGTACTTC
TRBV7-9	.	TRBJ2-3	few	CASSFAQGADTQYF	TGTGCCAGCAGCTTCGCACAGGGAGCAGATACGCAGTATTTT
TRBV5-1	.	TRBJ2-5	many	CASSLGGFGQETQYF	TGCGCCAGCAGCTTGGGTGGGTTCGGTCAAGAGACCCAGTACTTC
TRBV28	.	TRBJ1-2	few	CASSFPQYGYTF	TGTGCCAGCAGTTTCCCACAATATGGCTACACCTTC
TRBV12-3/TRBV12-4	.	TRBJ2-6	few	CASIDTRSGANVLTF	TGTGCCAGTATAGACACCCGCTCTGGGGCCAACGTCCTGACTTTC
TRBV12-3/TRBV12-4	.	TRBJ2-7	few	CASSLGPYGEQYF	TGTGCCAGCAGTTTAGGCCCATATGGGGAGCAGTACTTC
TRBV7-2	.	TRBJ1-3	.	CASSEQGTGNTIYF	TGTGCCAGCAGCGAACAGGGAACTGGAAACACCATATATTTT
TRBV6-5	.	TRBJ1-2	many	CASSYGSWANYGYTF	TGTGCCAGCAGTTACGGGTCTTGGGCTAACTATGGCTACACCTTC
TRBV29-1	TRBD2	TRBJ2-7	many	CSVEAFSGSGVYF	TGCAGCGTTGAAGCTTTCAGCGGGAGCGGCGTGTACTTC